These 19 T cell receptor beta chains were sequenced from one sample in a study of T-cell memory formation after mild COVID-19 (dated by TCRdb to about 2021). Library preparation used 5' RACE. Sequencer: Illumina NovaSeq 6000. Starting from the raw public reads, TCRdb applied fastp trimming at Q25, assembled clones with MiXCR and retained in-frame beta chains. Rows matching on CDR3 protein sequence are summarized as one entry with the most common DNA and genes. A total of about 340,000 distinct CDR3 sequences appear in this sample, 10% to 15% of them only once. The ten biggest clones cover 20% to 25% of the sample. Sequences were obtained from PBMCs or a T cell subset sorted from them (not recorded which). The source is a man between 18 and 29 years old who had mild COVID-19 (a few samples of this study predate the infection). The sample titles of this study are shuffled in the database, so cell type and time point are left out; the donor was told from shared clones.

This clonotype has only a few counts. The chain links TRBV12-3 or TRBV12-4 to TRBJ1-2; D is possibly TRBD1 (5 bases). The CDR3 length is 15 residues. Trimming stripped 3 bases from V and 4 bases from J, with 15 bases between. The CDR3 is CASSFGSQGPYGYTF. In DNA form, the CDR3 reads TGTGCCAGCAGTTTCGGGTCTCAGGGCCCCTATGGCTACACCTTC.

There are many counts of this clonotype. The chain uses TRBV7-9 and TRBJ2-5, with 9 positions matching TRBD2. Germline V lookup: CDR1 SEHNR, CDR2 FQNEAQ (reference sequence). The trim removed 2 bases at V and 0 bases at J, leaving 1 base unmatched. CDR3 length: 15 residues. The CDR3 nucleotides read TGTGCCAGCAGCTTACTAGCGGGGTACCAAGAGACCCAGTACTTC. This codes for CASSLLAGYQETQYF. The entire variable domain, with the rest obtained from reference TRBV7-9 and TRBJ2-5, is as follows: DTGVSQNPRHKITKRGQNVTFRCDPISEHNRLYWYRQTLGQGPEFLTYFQNEAQLEKSRLLSDRFSAERPKGSFSTLEIQRTEQGDSAMYLCASSLLAGYQETQYFGPGTRLLVL.

This clonotype was counted between two and nine times. The V and J genes are TRBV4-2 and TRBJ1-1; TRBD1 might be the D (5 bases). The length of the CDR3 is 14 residues. In germline, CDR1 is LGHNA, CDR2 YNFKEQ. The ends were cut back, 0 bases at V and 6 bases at J, with 11 bases in the middle. CDR3: CASSQDMGQSEAFF. As DNA, the CDR3 is TGTGCCAGCAGCCAAGATATGGGGCAGTCTGAAGCTTTCTTT.

This clonotype was counted a few times. V and J are TRBV20-1 and TRBJ2-1, with TRBD1 as a possible D gene (6 bases). CDR3 length: 11 amino acids. V gave up 6 bases and J gave up 9 bases, with 12 bases separating them. Germline V CDR1 and CDR2: DFQATT, SNEGSKA (reference sequence). The CDR3 reads CSAPQGSEQFF. CDR3 bases: TGCAGTGCACCACAGGGTTCTGAGCAGTTCTTC.

This clonotype was seen only a few times. The rearrangement joins TRBV19 to TRBJ2-1; 7 nucleotides align to TRBD1. V lost 4 bases to trimming and J lost 7 bases; unmatched junction nucleotides: 4. This CDR3 contains 13 residues. Germline V gene lookup returns CDR1 LNHDA and CDR2 SQIVND (reference sequence). The CDR3 here is CASSRVGQNEQFF. CDR3 sequence (DNA): TGTGCCAGTAGTAGGGTGGGACAGAATGAGCAGTTCTTC.

The DNA for the CDR3 is TGCAGCGTTGTTCCCGCGGAGACCTACGAGCAGTACTTC. It specifies CSVVPAETYEQYF. This chain uses TRBV29-1 with TRBJ2-7; D not certain. Trimming removed 4 bases from V and 2 bases from J, with 12 bases in between. This CDR3 spans 13 amino acids. Germline loops: CDR1 SQVTM, CDR2 ANQGSEA.

In this sample, this clonotype turned up a few times. The V gene is TRBV12-3 or TRBV12-4, the J gene TRBJ1-2; D uncertain. This CDR3 is 14 amino acids long. Trimming shortened V by 5 bases and J by 4 bases, and 14 bases separated the two germline ends. The CDR3 loop is CASSPSGSSYGYTF. CDR3 sequence (DNA): TGTGCCAGCAGTCCCTCGGGGTCGTCCTATGGCTACACCTTC.

The table lists this clonotype with a few counts. The V gene is TRBV6-4, the J gene TRBJ2-1, with D tentatively TRBD2 (7 bases). V dropped 6 bases and J dropped 0 bases, with 24 bases sitting between them. There are 19 residues in the CDR3. The V gene's germline CDR1 is MRHNA and CDR2 SNTAGT. The CDR3 region is CASSPGGAGAASSYNEQFF. DNA for the CDR3: TGTGCCAGCAGCCCCGGTGGGGCGGGGGCCGCGAGCTCCTACAATGAGCAGTTCTTC.

V usage is TRBV4-3 and J usage is TRBJ2-5; 8 positions agree with TRBD2. The CDR3 is 16 amino acids. Germline V gene sequence: CDR1 LGHNA, CDR2 YSLEER. With 0 bases clipped from V and 1 base from J, the junction kept 4 bases outside the gene matches. The chain's CDR3 is CASSQDLAGFQETQYF. In DNA form, the CDR3 reads TGCGCCAGCAGCCAAGATTTAGCGGGGTTCCAAGAGACCCAGTACTTC.

This clonotype was seen at least ten times. The rearrangement joins TRBV9 to TRBJ2-1; 8 bases align to TRBD2. This CDR3 contains 15 residues. The germline V gene encodes CDR1 SGDLS and CDR2 YYNGEE. V lost 0 bases, J lost 2 bases, and 1 base stayed unmatched. Written as DNA, the CDR3 is TGTGCCAGCAGCGTAGGAGCGGGGGCCTACAATGAGCAGTTCTTC. It translates to CASSVGAGAYNEQFF. Using reference TRBV9 and TRBJ2-1 for the parts outside the CDR3, the full variable domain is DSGVTQTPKHLITATGQRVTLRCSPRSGDLSVYWYQQSLDQGLQFLIQYYNGEERAKGNILERFSAQQFPDLHSELNLSSLELGDSALYFCASSVGAGAYNEQFFGPGTRLTVL.

In its sample, this clonotype was seen a few times. The rearrangement links TRBV6-5 to TRBJ1-3; D might be TRBD1 (5 bases). The CDR3 extends over 17 amino acids. From germline, CDR1 is MNHEY and CDR2 SVGAGI. V lost 0 bases, J lost 5 bases, and 17 bases lay in between. The CDR3 loop is CASSYSIGALGRNTIYF. DNA of the CDR3: TGTGCCAGCAGTTACTCGATCGGGGCTCTGGGGAGAAACACCATATATTTT.

The chain is built from TRBV11-2 and TRBJ1-6; D call uncertain. Deletions cut 4 bases from V and 13 bases from J, with 14 bases between. Per germline, CDR1 SGHAT and CDR2 FQNNGV. The CDR3 consists of 13 residues. The CDR3 loop is CASSSGFSSPLHF. CDR3 sequence (DNA): TGTGCCAGCAGCTCAGGATTTTCGAGTCCCCTCCACTTT.

The chain is built from TRBV7-9 and TRBJ1-4; no clear D gene. Per the germline V gene, CDR1 is SEHNR and CDR2 is FQNEAQ (reference sequence). The CDR3 totals 17 residues. Trimming pared 4 bases from V and 0 bases from J, leaving 15 bases between. In DNA form, the CDR3 reads TGTGCCAGCAGCTCCTCCCCAGGAGGGTCAACTAATGAAAAACTGTTTTTT. Translating gives CASSSSPGGSTNEKLFF.

This chain links TRBV7-9 with TRBJ2-5; tentative D call: TRBD2 (6 bases). This CDR3 contains 13 residues. Germline CDR1 SEHNR, CDR2 FQNEAQ (reference sequence). V was trimmed by 8 bases and J by 4 bases, leaving 14 bases between them. This CDR3 reads CASGGGARETQYF. The CDR3 nucleotides read TGTGCCAGCGGAGGAGGGGCCCGAGAGACCCAGTACTTC. The complete variable domain, with remaining parts taken from reference TRBV7-9 and TRBJ2-5, reads DTGVSQNPRHKITKRGQNVTFRCDPISEHNRLYWYRQTLGQGPEFLTYFQNEAQLEKSRLLSDRFSAERPKGSFSTLEIQRTEQGDSAMYLCASGGGARETQYFGPGTRLLVL.

The CDR3 DNA sequence: TGTGCCAGTAGTATAGATCGAACGCCGACGAGCGGCCTGACTTTC. It translates to CASSIDRTPTSGLTF. This sequence joins TRBV19 and TRBJ2-6, with D possibly matching TRBD2 (5 bases). The CDR3 is made up of 15 amino acids. Germline loops: CDR1 LNHDA, CDR2 SQIVND (reference sequence). Trimming took 0 bases from V and 15 from J, leaving 18 bases between them.

This clonotype has only a few counts. CDR3 residues: CSARRTGTADTGELFF. The CDR3 region has the DNA TGCAGTGCTAGAAGGACAGGGACGGCGGACACCGGGGAGCTGTTTTTT. The gene calls are TRBV20-1 and TRBJ2-2; 8 bases match TRBD1. This CDR3 is 16 amino acids long. V was pared by 2 bases and J by 3 bases, with 8 bases of the junction left unmatched. The germline CDR1 and CDR2 sequences are DFQATT and SNEGSKA (reference sequence).

About this clonotype itself: This clone may be a read error of a much larger clone one base away. The chain links TRBV7-2 to TRBJ2-3, with 9 bases identical to TRBD1. CDR1 and CDR2 from the germline V gene are SGHTA and FQGNSA. The trim removed 6 bases at V and 5 bases at J, leaving 3 bases unmatched. The CDR3 sequence is 13 residues long. The CDR3 is CASRLDRGDTQYF. The CDR3 coding sequence is TGTGCCAGCAGATTGGACAGGGGAGATACGCAGTATTTT.

J is TRBJ2-4 and V is TRBV15; the D call may be TRBD1 or TRBD2 (5 bases each). This CDR3 has 16 residues. V lost 2 bases to trimming and J lost 4 bases, with 15 bases between them. From germline, CDR1 is LNHNV and CDR2 YYDKDF (reference sequence). CDR3 in amino acids: CATSRPPGPQKNIQYF. DNA for the CDR3: TGTGCCACCAGCAGACCCCCGGGACCGCAAAAAAACATTCAGTACTTC. The variable domain in full, completed from reference TRBV15 and TRBJ2-4, reads DAMVIQNPRYQVTQFGKPVTLSCSQTLNHNVMYWYQQKSSQAPKLLFHYYDKDFNNEADTPDNFQSRRPNTSFCFLDIRSPGLGDTAMYLCATSRPPGPQKNIQYFGAGTRLSVL.

A few counts support this clonotype. This rearrangement joins TRBV5-4 to TRBJ2-6; the D gene is possibly TRBD2 (6 bases). V lost 5 bases and J 0 bases, leaving 18 bases between the germline ends. Germline V CDR1 and CDR2: SGHNT, YYREEE (reference sequence). The CDR3 length is 18 residues. CDR3 nucleotide sequence: TGTGCCAGCAGTTGGGGGGTGGTCTTGGGCTCTGGGGCCAACGTCCTGACTTTC. Its translation is CASSWGVVLGSGANVLTF.